This T cell receptor (beta chain) was profiled in a study of cytomegalovirus exposure and HLA in healthy donors. Study overall: Tens of millions of unique TCR sequences came from HLA-typed donors in an early release. Study observations and caveats: CMV serostatus was the sole immune exposure data available. Trimming of TCR beta V- and J-genes showed a link, identified in a later analysis, to a missense DCLRE1C variant. Presence/absence analyses assumed roughly uniform sequencing depth across donors, which may not hold.

The CDR3 spans 14 residues. CDR1 MNHNS and CDR2 SASEGT come from the germline V gene. With 6 bases clipped from V and 2 bases from J, the junction kept 6 bases outside the gene matches. The PCR had 60 Vbeta and 13 Jbeta primers. Here immunoSEQ multiplex PCR was the method, and the copy in TCRdb shows in-frame clones only, minus some. The sample includes about 120,000 clones, approximately 87% of them seen just once. Note on this clone: Its matching antigen is unknown.

Sequencing input: PBMCs. The chain is built from TRBV6-1 and TRBJ2-7; 8 bases match TRBD1. The TCR comes from a man aged 18 to 30 in good health and CMV-seropositive. This CDR3 reads CASRRTGIPYEQYF. The CDR3 DNA reads TGTGCCAGCAGGAGGACAGGGATACCCTACGAGCAGTACTTC.